These 24 T cell receptor beta chains were sequenced from one sample in a study of cytomegalovirus exposure and HLA in healthy donors. PCR was performed using 60 Vbeta and 13 Jbeta primers. TCRdb's table, derived via immunoSEQ multiplex PCR, lists solely in-frame clones and lacks some. The data show more than 100,000 clones, around 78% seen once. The sequenced material came from PBMCs. Receptors were obtained from a man aged 40-49 years in good health and CMV-seronegative.

The chain combines TRBV2 with TRBJ2-2; possible D gene TRBD2, 6 bases. In germline, CDR1 is SNHLY, CDR2 FYNNEI. The CDR3 is made up of 15 amino acids. Trimming pared 3 bases from V and 1 base from J, leaving 9 bases between. CDR3 sequence reads: CASSDSGRNTGELFF. Written as DNA, the CDR3 is TGTGCCAGCAGTGATTCCGGGAGGAACACCGGGGAGCTGTTTTTT.

The chain combines TRBV30 with TRBJ2-7; D is uncertain. CDR3 length: 13 residues. V was trimmed by 1 base and J by 12 bases, leaving 19 bases between them. Germline CDR1 reads GTSNPN; CDR2 reads SVGIG (reference sequence). The CDR3 DNA is TGTGCCTGGAGTGAGACTTTGACGGCTCCTTGGTACTTC. Translated: CAWSETLTAPWYF.

This clone was observed once. This chain links TRBV28 with TRBJ2-3, with 7 bases that match TRBD2. The germline V gene has CDR1 MDHEN and CDR2 SYDVKM. J lost 2 bases, V lost 4 bases, and 3 bases had no gene match. The CDR3 extends over 14 amino acids. In DNA form, the CDR3 reads TGTGCCAGCAGTTGGGGGACTAACACAGATACGCAGTATTTT. This translates into CASSWGTNTDTQYF.

A remark on this clone: The sample carries other DNA sequences with the same CDR3. The genes are TRBV5-6 and TRBJ1-5, with D tentatively TRBD1 (6 bases). The CDR3 is made up of 14 amino acids. Germline V gene lookup returns CDR1 SGHDT and CDR2 YYEEEE. V dropped 4 bases and J dropped 4 bases, with 12 bases sitting between them. CDR3 sequence reads: CASSHRDRNQPQHF. CDR3 coding DNA: TGTGCCAGCAGCCACAGGGATCGAAATCAGCCCCAGCATTTT.

This chain joins TRBV4-1 and TRBJ2-7, with D possibly TRBD1 on 5 matching bases. Germline CDR1 is MGHRA and CDR2 is YSYEKL. V lost 0 bases and J lost 0, with 9 bases in between. This CDR3 has 15 amino acids. CDR3 nucleotides: TGCGCCAGCAGCCAAGAGGGGCGGAGCTCCTACGAGCAGTACTTC. It codes for CASSQEGRSSYEQYF.

The V and J genes are TRBV21-1 and TRBJ1-1; the table calls TRBD1, which could not be checked here. TRBV21-1 has pseudogene status. The CDR3 covers 13 residues. CDR3 amino acids: CASKRGMDTEAFF. DNA of the CDR3: TGTGCCAGCAAAAGGGGGATGGATACTGAAGCTTTCTTT.

The rearrangement links TRBV28 to TRBJ1-4; D gene ambiguous. The V and J ends lost 8 bases and 3 bases respectively, with 10 bases between them. This CDR3 comprises 13 residues. Germline CDR1 and CDR2: MDHEN and SYDVKM. The CDR3 loop is CASGFRANEKLFF. As DNA, the CDR3 is TGTGCCAGCGGGTTCCGGGCTAATGAAAAACTGTTTTTT.

With regard to this clone: One end of the junction is discordant with germline, which a read error may explain. This rearrangement joins TRBV5-5 to TRBJ2-7; 7 bases are a match to TRBD2. Germline CDR1 reads SGHKS; CDR2 reads YYEKEE (reference sequence). The CDR3 spans 13 residues. The CDR3 region is CASSPPTASGTDF. DNA for the CDR3: TGTGCCAGCAGCCCTCCGACCGCTAGCGGCACAGACTTC.

The chain employs TRBV6-6 and TRBJ2-2; TRBD1 aligns across 7 bases. The CDR3 runs 15 residues. Germline V CDR1 and CDR2: MNHNY, SVGAGI (reference sequence). Losses at the gene ends were 5 bases for V and 2 bases for J; bases not matched to a gene: 5. CDR3 coding DNA: TGTGCCAGCAGTAAACGACAGGGAAACACCGGGGAGCTGTTTTTT. Amino acid sequence: CASSKRQGNTGELFF.

The chain joins TRBV4-3 to TRBJ1-2, with D unresolved. CDR1 and CDR2 from the germline V gene are LGHNA and YSLEER. CDR3 length: 16 amino acids. The ends were cut back, 0 bases at V and 3 bases at J, with 14 bases in the middle. The CDR3, as DNA: TGCGCCAGCAGCCAAGATTATAGAGGTGTTGACTATGGCTACACCTTC. Amino acid sequence: CASSQDYRGVDYGYTF.

This clone occurred a few times. The rearrangement uses TRBV28 and TRBJ1-4; D uncertain. Germline loops: CDR1 MDHEN, CDR2 SYDVKM. The CDR3 consists of 14 residues. Trimming removed 8 bases at V and 4 bases at J, with 14 bases between. CDR3 sequence reads: CASAISGNNEKLFF. Written as DNA, the CDR3 is TGTGCCAGCGCTATTTCGGGGAATAATGAAAAACTGTTTTTT.

CDR3 in amino acids: CASSEGIGTSVEQFF. The DNA for the CDR3 is TGTGCCAGCAGTGAGGGTATAGGGACTAGCGTTGAGCAGTTCTTC. This rearrangement joins TRBV6-1 to TRBJ2-1; TRBD2 aligns across 10 bases. The CDR3 sequence is 15 residues long. Germline V gives CDR1 MNHNS, CDR2 SASEGT. Trimming at V came to 3 bases and at J to 9 bases, leaving 8 bases not matched to a gene.

The J gene is TRBJ1-2, the V gene TRBV5-6; a weak D match, TRBD1 (6 bases). Germline V gene data show CDR1 as SGHDT and CDR2 as YYEEEE. V lost 6 bases and J lost 3, with 15 bases in between. CDR3 length equals 14 residues. CDR3 in amino acids: CASTLPQGDYGYTF. CDR3 DNA sequence: TGTGCCAGCACCCTCCCACAGGGAGACTATGGCTACACCTTC.

V is TRBV29-1 and J is TRBJ2-2, with 10 bases that match TRBD1. Germline V gene sequence: CDR1 SQVTM, CDR2 ANQGSEA. This CDR3 has 14 amino acids. The J segment lost 4 bases and the V segment lost 7 bases, leaving 6 bases of the junction unmatched. CDR3 sequence reads: CSAGTGVATGELFF. The CDR3 nucleotides read TGCAGCGCAGGGACAGGGGTCGCCACCGGGGAGCTGTTTTTT.

This chain uses TRBV6-6 with TRBJ1-2, with D unresolved. This CDR3 is 14 amino acids long. CDR1 and CDR2 from the germline V gene are MNHNY and SVGAGI (reference sequence). V shed 7 bases and J shed 8 bases, with 20 bases lying between them. CDR3 DNA: TGTGCCAGCACCCCGGGGAAGGACGGCTACGGCTACACCTTC. The encoded protein is CASTPGKDGYGYTF.

V is TRBV13 and J is TRBJ2-7; D perhaps matches TRBD2 (5 bases). Trimming stripped 7 bases from V and 4 bases from J, with 14 bases between. Germline loops: CDR1 PRHDT, CDR2 FYEKMQ (reference sequence). The length of the CDR3 is 13 residues. The CDR3 nucleotides read TGTGCCAGCACCATCCGGGGAGCTTACGAGCAGTACTTC. This gives the protein CASTIRGAYEQYF. Full variable domain (rest looked up from reference TRBV13 and TRBJ2-7): AAGVIQSPRHLIKEKRETATLKCYPIPRHDTVYWYQQGPGQDPQFLISFYEKMQSDKGSIPDRFSAQQFSDYHSELNMSSLELGDSALYFCASTIRGAYEQYFGPGTRLTVT.

The chain carries TRBV6-1 and TRBJ2-5, with 8 positions matching TRBD2. The V segment lost 6 bases and the J segment 7 bases; nucleotides outside the gene matches: 13. This CDR3 has 15 residues. The germline gives CDR1 MNHNS, CDR2 SASEGT. This CDR3 reads CASSPYSGGGGTQYF. The CDR3 region has the DNA TGTGCCAGCAGCCCTTATTCGGGAGGGGGAGGGACCCAGTACTTC.

The CDR3 protein is CASSLGRGLPNEQFF. The CDR3 DNA is TGTGCCAGCAGCTTAGGCAGGGGGCTTCCCAATGAGCAGTTCTTC. The chain carries TRBV7-3 and TRBJ2-1; TRBD1 matches at 8 bases. The J segment lost 6 bases and the V segment lost 2 bases, leaving 6 bases of the junction unmatched. The CDR3 covers 15 residues. Germline V gene sequence: CDR1 SGHTA, CDR2 FQGTGA.

A few counts support this clone. The chain joins TRBV30 to TRBJ2-7; TRBD1 matches at 11 bases. Germline V gives CDR1 GTSNPN, CDR2 SVGIG (reference sequence). The CDR3 loop spans 13 amino acids. J was trimmed by 6 bases and V by 4 bases; bases with no gene match: 5. CDR3 DNA: TGTGCCTGGACCGGACAGGGGGCTGCCGAGCAGTACTTC. This gives the protein CAWTGQGAAEQYF.

The V gene is TRBV5-1, the J gene TRBJ1-5; no clear D. Trimming took off 1 base at V and 2 bases at J, with 4 bases between the two ends. CDR1 SGHRS and CDR2 YFSETQ come from the germline V gene. CDR3 length: 13 residues. For the CDR3, the DNA is TGCGCCAGCAGCTTGACAGGCAATCAGCCCCAGCATTTT. This translates into CASSLTGNQPQHF.

The rearrangement joins TRBV7-2 to TRBJ1-4; no clear D gene. Looked up from germline, CDR1 is SGHTA and CDR2 is FQGNSA. V lost 5 bases and J lost 5, with 12 bases in between. This CDR3 contains 14 residues. CDR3 DNA sequence: TGTGCCAGCAGCATCCTCGGCGGGAATGAAAAACTGTTTTTT. Amino acid sequence: CASSILGGNEKLFF.

DNA of the CDR3: TGTGCCAGTAGTACAGCGGGAGATACGCAGTATTTT. Translation gives CASSTAGDTQYF. This rearrangement joins TRBV19 to TRBJ2-3; TRBD2 is a possible D gene (6 bases). Trimming shortened V by 4 bases and J by 5 bases, and 7 bases separated the two germline ends. The germline V gene encodes CDR1 LNHDA and CDR2 SQIVND (reference sequence). The CDR3 loop spans 12 amino acids.

The V call is TRBV27, the J call TRBJ1-1; D is uncertain. The CDR3 length is 13 residues. Germline CDR1 reads MNHEY; CDR2 reads SMNVEV (reference sequence). Trimming cost V 3 bases and J 1 base, with 6 bases left between them. The CDR3: CASSFEGNTEAFF. Written as DNA, the CDR3 is TGTGCCAGCAGTTTCGAGGGGAACACTGAAGCTTTCTTT.

The V and J genes are TRBV30 and TRBJ2-2, with D maybe TRBD1 (5 bases). The CDR3 covers 14 residues. Germline V gene data show CDR1 as GTSNPN and CDR2 as SVGIG (reference sequence). Trimming took off 4 bases at V and 3 bases at J, with 12 bases between the two ends. CDR3 residues: CAWTPGHDTGELFF. CDR3 nucleotides: TGTGCCTGGACCCCAGGGCACGACACCGGGGAGCTGTTTTTT. The entire variable domain, with the rest obtained from reference TRBV30 and TRBJ2-2, is as follows: SQTIHQWPATLVQPVGSPLSLECTVEGTSNPNLYWYRQAAGRGLQLLFYSVGIGQISSEVPQNLSASRPQDRQFILSSKKLLLSDSGFYLCAWTPGHDTGELFFGEGSRLTVL.